This T cell receptor (beta chain) was sequenced during a study of identical twins. A single record per CDR3 protein comes from TCRdb applying MiXCR to the 5' RACE reads. This table has some 500,000 distinct CDR3 sequences, 22% appearing once. V shed 6 bases and J shed 1 base, with 13 bases lying between them. Per the germline V gene, CDR1 is SQVTM and CDR2 is ANQGSEA. CDR3 size: 13 residues. The same data also contributed to another study, on T cells expressing NK-cell markers. That paper adds: What restricted sorting to alpha-beta TCR T cells in several experiments was an anti-gamma-delta TCR antibody. Unclear, still, was the HCMV specificity of the expanded NKG2C+ T cell clones.

The chain has TRBV29-1 and TRBJ2-7; D not certain. This TCR was sampled from a woman between 18 and 29 years old in good health. Sequences were obtained from CD4+ T cells sorted from blood. The CDR3 nucleotides read TGCAGCGTCCGTGACGAGCAGTCCTACGAGCAGTACTTC. The encoded protein is CSVRDEQSYEQYF.